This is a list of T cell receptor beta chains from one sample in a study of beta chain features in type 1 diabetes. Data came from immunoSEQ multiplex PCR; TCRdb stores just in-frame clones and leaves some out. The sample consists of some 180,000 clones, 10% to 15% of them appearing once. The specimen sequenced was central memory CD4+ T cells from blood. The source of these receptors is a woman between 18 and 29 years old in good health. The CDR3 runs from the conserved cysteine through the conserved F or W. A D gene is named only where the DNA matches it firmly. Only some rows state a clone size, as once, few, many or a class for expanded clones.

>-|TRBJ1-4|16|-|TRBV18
CASSPPRGTANEKLFF
TGTGCCAGCTCACCACCACGGGGAACGGCTAATGAAAAACTGTTTTTT
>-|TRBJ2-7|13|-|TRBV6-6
CASSYSFRYEQYF
TGTGCCAGCAGTTACTCGTTCCGCTACGAGCAGTACTTC
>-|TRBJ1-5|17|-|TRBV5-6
CASSHRDTEDSNQPQHF
TGTGCCAGCAGCCACCGGGACACGGAAGATAGCAATCAGCCCCAGCATTTT
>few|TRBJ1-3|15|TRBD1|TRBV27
CASSARTGGKNTIYF
TGTGCCAGCAGTGCCCGGACAGGGGGAAAGAACACCATATATTTT
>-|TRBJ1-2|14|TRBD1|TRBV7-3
CASSPTGTDYGYTF
TGTGCCAGCAGCCCAACTGGGACAGACTATGGCTACACCTTC
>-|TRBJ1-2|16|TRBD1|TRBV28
CASSRPGTGVGYGYTF
TGTGCCAGCAGTCGTCCCGGGACAGGGGTAGGCTATGGCTACACCTTC
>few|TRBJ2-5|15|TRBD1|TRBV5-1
CASSRLTGDQETQYF
TGCGCCAGCAGCAGACTGACAGGGGACCAAGAGACCCAGTACTTC
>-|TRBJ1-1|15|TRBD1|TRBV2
CASNGQGSMNTEAFF
TGTGCCAGCAATGGACAGGGGTCTATGAACACTGAAGCTTTCTTT
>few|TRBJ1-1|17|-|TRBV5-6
CASSLEPGTRIPREAFF
TGTGCCAGCAGCTTGGAGCCAGGGACACGTATTCCACGTGAAGCTTTCTTT
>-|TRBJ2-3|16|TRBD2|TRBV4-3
CASSPKGAGASDTQYF
TGCGCCAGCAGCCCTAAGGGCGCGGGAGCCTCAGATACGCAGTATTTT
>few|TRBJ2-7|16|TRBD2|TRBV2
CASKDYSGRAAYEQYF
TGTGCCAGCAAGGATTACAGCGGGAGGGCCGCCTACGAGCAGTACTTC
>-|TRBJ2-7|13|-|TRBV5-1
CASSSDMLYEQYF
TGCGCCAGCAGCTCGGACATGCTCTACGAGCAGTACTTC
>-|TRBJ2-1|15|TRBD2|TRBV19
CASSIDSGSRNEQFF
TGTGCCAGTAGTATAGATAGCGGGAGTAGAAATGAGCAGTTCTTC
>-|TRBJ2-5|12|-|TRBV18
CASSPTVETQYF
TGTGCCAGCTCACCAACGGTGGAGACCCAGTACTTC
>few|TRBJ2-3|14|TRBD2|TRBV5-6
CASSTGLAGNTQYF
TGTGCCAGCAGCACGGGACTAGCGGGGAATACGCAGTATTTT
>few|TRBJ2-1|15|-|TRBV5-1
CASSVTSPTYNEQFF
TGCGCCAGCAGCGTTACTAGCCCTACGTACAATGAGCAGTTCTTC
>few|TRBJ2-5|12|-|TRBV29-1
CSVSQGRETQYF
TGCAGCGTATCACAGGGTAGGGAGACCCAGTACTTC
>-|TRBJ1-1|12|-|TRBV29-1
CSVEYGNTEAFF
TGCAGCGTTGAATACGGGAACACTGAAGCTTTCTTT
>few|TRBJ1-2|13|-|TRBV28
CASSSDNNYGYTF
TGTGCCAGCAGTTCGGACAATAACTATGGCTACACCTTC
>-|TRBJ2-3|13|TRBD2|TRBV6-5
CASSYTSGDTQYF
TGTGCCAGCAGTTATACTAGCGGGGATACGCAGTATTTT
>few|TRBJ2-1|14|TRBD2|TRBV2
CASSGTSGGNEQFF
TGTGCCAGCAGCGGGACTAGCGGGGGCAATGAGCAGTTCTTC
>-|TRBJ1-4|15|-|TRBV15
CATSRDGRLYEKLFF
TGTGCCACCAGCAGAGACGGCAGGTTATATGAAAAACTGTTTTTT
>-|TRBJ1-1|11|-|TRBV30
CAQTENTEAFF
TGTGCCCAGACAGAAAACACTGAAGCTTTCTTT
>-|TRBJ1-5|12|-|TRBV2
CASKDRSQPQHF
TGTGCCAGCAAGGACAGATCTCAGCCCCAGCATTTT
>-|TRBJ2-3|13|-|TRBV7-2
CASSSSLTDTQYF
TGTGCCAGCAGCTCCTCACTTACAGATACGCAGTATTTT
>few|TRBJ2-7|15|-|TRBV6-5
CASSSLRGASYEQYF
TGTGCCAGCAGTTCCCTCAGGGGTGCATCCTACGAGCAGTACTTC
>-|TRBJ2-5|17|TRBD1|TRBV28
CASSLRRGTGNVETQYF
TGTGCCAGCAGTTTACGACGGGGGACAGGGAATGTAGAGACCCAGTACTTC
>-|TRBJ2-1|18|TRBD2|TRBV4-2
CASSQDGLAGVLYNEQFF
TGTGCCAGCAGCCAAGACGGGCTAGCGGGAGTCCTCTACAATGAGCAGTTCTTC
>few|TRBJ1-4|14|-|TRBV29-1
CSFSDGQLNEKLFF
TGCAGCTTTTCGGATGGACAGCTAAATGAAAAACTGTTTTTT
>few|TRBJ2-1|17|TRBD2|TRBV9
CASSGVAGGGGSNEQFF
TGTGCCAGCAGCGGGGTAGCGGGAGGAGGAGGGTCCAATGAGCAGTTCTTC
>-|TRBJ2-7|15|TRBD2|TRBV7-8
CASSFRLAESYEQYF
TGTGCCAGCAGCTTCAGACTAGCGGAGTCCTACGAGCAGTACTTC
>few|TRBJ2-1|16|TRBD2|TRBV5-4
CASSRGTSGKVGEQFF
TGTGCCAGCAGCCGAGGGACTAGCGGGAAGGTGGGTGAGCAGTTCTTC
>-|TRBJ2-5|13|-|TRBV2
CAGSRGSVETQYF
TGTGCCGGATCCAGGGGATCAGTGGAGACCCAGTACTTC
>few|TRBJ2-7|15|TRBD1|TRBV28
CASSRGTGGYYEQYF
TGTGCCAGCAGTCGGGGGACAGGGGGTTACTACGAGCAGTACTTC
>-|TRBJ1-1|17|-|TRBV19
CASSIVSPRRVNTEAFF
TGTGCCAGTAGTATAGTGTCTCCTCGGAGAGTGAACACTGAAGCTTTCTTT
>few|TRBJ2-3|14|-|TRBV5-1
CASSPEPLKDTQYF
TGCGCCAGCAGCCCTGAACCTCTAAAGGATACGCAGTATTTT
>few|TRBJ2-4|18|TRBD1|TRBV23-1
CASSRKTQDRGPKNIQYF
TGCGCCAGCAGTCGGAAAACCCAGGACAGGGGACCCAAAAACATTCAGTACTTC
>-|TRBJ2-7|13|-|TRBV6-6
CASSRWTAYEQYF
TGTGCCAGCAGCCGATGGACTGCCTACGAGCAGTACTTC
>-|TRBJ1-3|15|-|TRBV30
CAWTPAGASGNTIYF
TGTGCCTGGACCCCGGCAGGGGCTTCTGGAAACACCATATATTTT
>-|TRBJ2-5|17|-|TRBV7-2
CASSQDLGRSGQETQYF
TGTGCCAGCAGCCAAGATCTGGGCAGATCGGGGCAAGAGACCCAGTACTTC
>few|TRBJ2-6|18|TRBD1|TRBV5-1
CASSLLGQGLSGANVLTF
TGCGCCAGCAGCTTGTTGGGACAGGGGCTCTCTGGGGCCAACGTCCTGACTTTC
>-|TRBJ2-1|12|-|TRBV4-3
CASSQVPLSPFF
TGCGCCAGCAGCCAAGTACCCCTAAGCCCGTTCTTC